These 25 T cell receptor beta chains share one sample of origin, sequenced in a study of blood T cells in healthy people across ages. With a J-beta primer mix and a sample-barcoded 5' primer, a second PCR ran about 7 to 12 cycles. From the 5' RACE reads, TCRdb called clonotypes with MiXCR, one entry per CDR3 protein. The table has hundreds of thousands of distinct CDR3 sequences, 35% to 40% seen once. The sequencing sample was made of blood. The receptors originated from a man younger than 35 in good health.

Note on this clonotype: At one end the junction does not follow the germline gene, possibly because of a read error. The V call is TRBV12-3 or TRBV12-4, the J call TRBJ2-1, with 7 bases that match TRBD2. CDR3 length equals 13 residues. The CDR3 DNA reads TGTGCCAGCAGTTTCGGGGACTACGATGAGCAGTTCTTC. This translates into CASSFGDYDEQFF.

The sample holds many counts of this clonotype. The chain employs TRBV6-5 and TRBJ1-2, with 7 bases that match TRBD1. Germline CDR1 is MNHEY and CDR2 is SVGAGI. This CDR3 contains 15 residues. V shed 2 bases and J 7 bases; nucleotides not matched to a gene: 10. CDR3 nucleotide sequence: TGTGCCAGCAGTTACGCAACCGGGACAGTCGCTGGCTACACCTTC. It specifies CASSYATGTVAGYTF.

This chain joins TRBV13 and TRBJ1-2, with D uncertain. CDR3 size: 12 residues. The germline gives CDR1 PRHDT, CDR2 FYEKMQ (reference sequence). V was clipped by 6 bases and J by 6 bases, with 11 bases between them. This CDR3 reads CASRLEEDGYTF. CDR3 coding DNA: TGTGCCAGCAGGCTAGAGGAAGATGGCTACACCTTC.

This clonotype was counted between two and nine times. The V call is TRBV20-1, the J call TRBJ1-1; D gene uncertain. Germline V gene lookup returns CDR1 DFQATT and CDR2 SNEGSKA (reference sequence). V shed 3 bases and J shed 4 bases, with 12 bases lying between them. The length of the CDR3 is 13 residues. CDR3 bases: TGCAGTGCTAGGAAGCAGGCGCGCACTGAAGCTTTCTTT. Translated, it gives CSARKQARTEAFF.

In its sample, this clonotype was seen a few times. This chain links TRBV3-1 with TRBJ2-5; D is ambiguous. V lost 0 bases, J lost 5 bases, and 7 bases lay in between. The CDR3 consists of 13 residues. Germline-derived CDR1 and CDR2 are LGHDT and YNNKEL (reference sequence). CDR3 residues: CASSQDRMETQYF. In DNA, the CDR3 is TGTGCCAGCAGCCAAGATCGGATGGAGACCCAGTACTTC.

As concerns this clonotype: With a much larger clone just one base away, this may be a read error. V gene TRBV7-2 combines with J gene TRBJ2-3, with 11 positions matching TRBD2. Per germline, CDR1 SGHTA and CDR2 FQGNSA. The CDR3 is made up of 18 amino acids. DNA of the CDR3: TGTGCCAGCAGCTTAGGGGCTAGCGGGGGGACCCGCACAGATACGCAGGATTTT. Encoded protein: CASSLGASGGTRTDTQDF.

In the case of this clonotype: A much larger clone sits a single nucleotide away, making a read error possible. The J gene is TRBJ2-7, the V gene TRBV7-9; D is uncertain. The V gene's germline CDR1 is SEHNR and CDR2 FQNEAQ (reference sequence). The length of the CDR3 is 15 residues. Deletions cut 1 base from V and 2 bases from J, with 12 bases between. DNA for the CDR3: TGTGCCAGCAGCTTAGGAGACCCCAGACCCTACGAGCAGTACTTC. Protein: CASSLGDPRPYEQYF.

The V gene is TRBV5-5, the J gene TRBJ1-5; D unclear. This CDR3 is built from 14 residues. Germline V gene data show CDR1 as SGHKS and CDR2 as YYEKEE (reference sequence). Trimming removed 1 base at V and 3 bases at J, with 8 bases between. CDR3 coding DNA: TGTGCCAGCAGCTTGACAGAGGACAATCAGCCCCAGCATTTT. Translation gives CASSLTEDNQPQHF.

The chain uses TRBV12-3 or TRBV12-4 and TRBJ2-2; no reliable D call. Trimming left V 6 bases short and J 4 bases short, with 6 bases between. The CDR3 loop spans 12 amino acids. The CDR3 is CASRASTGELFF. CDR3 coding DNA: TGTGCCAGCAGAGCCAGCACCGGGGAGCTGTTTTTT.

This clonotype showed up just a few times. The chain carries TRBV20-1 and TRBJ2-3, with a weak D call TRBD1 (5 bases). V lost 0 bases, J lost 5 bases, and 12 bases lay in between. The CDR3 extends over 14 amino acids. Germline loops: CDR1 DFQATT, CDR2 SNEGSKA (reference sequence). CDR3 amino acids: CSARDLKGQDTQYF. Here the CDR3 DNA reads TGCAGTGCTAGAGATCTGAAGGGGCAAGATACGCAGTATTTT.

The rearrangement joins TRBV9 to TRBJ2-5; perhaps TRBD1 as D (5 bases). The CDR3 extends over 15 amino acids. The germline V gene has CDR1 SGDLS and CDR2 YYNGEE. V lost 7 bases, J lost 11 bases, and 27 bases lay in between. This CDR3 reads CASARVGTGRDEQYF. CDR3 nucleotide sequence: TGTGCCAGCGCCCGTGTTGGCACAGGTAGGGATGAGCAGTACTTC.

The chain uses TRBV12-3 or TRBV12-4 and TRBJ2-5, with 9 bases fitting TRBD1. CDR3 size: 16 residues. V lost 6 bases, J lost 5 bases, and 13 bases stayed unmatched. CDR3 nucleotide sequence: TGTGCCAGCAGCCGAACCGGGACAGGGTATTGGGAGACCCAGTACTTC. Its protein is CASSRTGTGYWETQYF.

The CDR3 sequence is CASSQDGLQRTDTQYF. CDR3 in DNA: TGCGCCAGCAGCCAAGACGGTCTCCAGCGCACAGATACGCAGTATTTT. V is TRBV4-3 and J is TRBJ2-3; D ambiguous. The CDR3 consists of 16 residues. Germline-derived CDR1 and CDR2 are LGHNA and YSLEER. Between the trimmed V and J ends, which lost 0 bases and 1 base, there was a span of 11 bases.

There are many counts of this clonotype. The chain carries TRBV12-3 or TRBV12-4 and TRBJ2-1, with TRBD1 matching 8 bases. This CDR3 has 14 residues. Trimming at V came to 7 bases and at J to 7 bases, leaving 9 bases not matched to a gene. This CDR3 reads CASTAGTGRNEQFF. CDR3 nucleotide sequence: TGTGCCAGCACCGCCGGGACAGGTCGAAATGAGCAGTTCTTC.

About this clonotype itself: A much larger clone is a single base away; this may be a read error. The V call is TRBV13, the J call TRBJ1-4; D is unresolved. This CDR3 comprises 14 residues. CDR1 is PRHDT, CDR2 FYEKMQ, per germline (reference sequence). CDR3 bases: TGTGCCAGCAGCTTAGGACAACCTAAGGAAAAACTGTTTTTT. Amino acid sequence: CASSLGQPKEKLFF.

This clonotype was detected only a few times. This chain joins TRBV12-3 or TRBV12-4 and TRBJ2-1; 9 positions match TRBD1. J lost 12 bases, V lost 5 bases, and 5 bases had no gene match. The CDR3 is made up of 12 amino acids. The CDR3: CASSPRTGVQFF. In nucleotides, the CDR3 is TGTGCCAGCAGTCCTCGGACAGGGGTGCAGTTCTTC.

This clonotype was detected a few times. The V call is TRBV4-1, the J call TRBJ2-5, with 8 bases aligning to TRBD1. Per germline, CDR1 MGHRA and CDR2 YSYEKL. The V and J ends lost 4 bases and 5 bases, in that order; junction bases with no gene match: 9. The CDR3 is 15 amino acids. CDR3 sequence: CASSPRTGRKETQYF. CDR3 nucleotide sequence: TGCGCCAGCAGCCCACGGACAGGGAGGAAGGAGACCCAGTACTTC.

V usage is TRBV9 and J usage is TRBJ1-2; 9 bases match TRBD1. Germline V lookup: CDR1 SGDLS, CDR2 YYNGEE. CDR3 length: 17 amino acids. After removal of 7 bases from V and 4 bases from J, the junction contained 17 bases not matched to a gene. The CDR3 sequence: CASLGLRDRAFLYGYTF. The CDR3 DNA reads TGTGCCAGCTTGGGACTCCGGGACAGGGCCTTCCTCTATGGCTACACCTTC.

The chain carries TRBV7-9 and TRBJ2-1; a weak D match, TRBD1 (6 bases). The J call could be wrong; TRBJ2-7 is a better fit for the DNA end. Germline loops: CDR1 SEHNR, CDR2 FQNEAQ (reference sequence). CDR3 length equals 14 residues. Here the CDR3 DNA reads TGTGCCAGCAGCTTATACAGGGATTACAATGAGCAGTACTTC. This sequence encodes CASSLYRDYNEQYF.

The table lists this clonotype with many counts. CDR3 DNA: TGTGCCAGCAGTTTGTCAGGGGCAGTACAGCCCCAGCATTTT. This gives the protein CASSLSGAVQPQHF. This chain connects TRBV12-3 or TRBV12-4 to TRBJ1-5; D perhaps matches TRBD1 (6 bases). V lost 3 bases to trimming and J lost 7 bases, with 13 bases between them. The CDR3 covers 14 residues.

CDR3: CSAIGRINSPLHF. CDR3 nucleotides: TGCAGTGCGATCGGACGGATTAATTCACCCCTCCACTTT. The chain is built from TRBV20-1 and TRBJ1-6; D remains unclear. In germline, CDR1 is DFQATT, CDR2 SNEGSKA (reference sequence). V lost 6 bases to trimming and J lost 6 bases, with 12 bases between them. The CDR3 extends over 13 amino acids.

The table lists this clonotype with a few counts. The genes are TRBV7-2 and TRBJ2-1; D remains unclear. The germline V gene encodes CDR1 SGHTA and CDR2 FQGNSA. With 2 bases removed from V and 5 bases from J, the gap between germline ends came to 10 bases. The CDR3 runs to 14 residues. CDR3: CASSLSGTDNEQFF. The CDR3 DNA is TGTGCCAGCAGCTTAAGTGGCACAGACAATGAGCAGTTCTTC.

The genes are TRBV10-3 and TRBJ1-5; D not certain. Germline values: CDR1 ENHRY, CDR2 SYGVKD. The CDR3 is made up of 13 amino acids. Trimming cost V 5 bases and J 0 bases, with 5 bases left between them. CDR3: CAISTDSNQPQHF. CDR3 in DNA: TGTGCCATCAGTACCGATAGCAATCAGCCCCAGCATTTT.

The J gene is TRBJ1-1, the V gene TRBV9; no firm D call. This CDR3 has 15 residues. V lost 2 bases and J 3 bases, leaving 14 bases between the germline ends. Germline CDR1 and CDR2: SGDLS and YYNGEE. The CDR3 DNA reads TGTGCCAGCAGCGTGACGGGTGGCGTGGACACTGAAGCTTTCTTT. Translation gives CASSVTGGVDTEAFF.

This clonotype was found a few times. The chain employs TRBV6-6 and TRBJ2-5, with D possibly TRBD2 on 5 matching bases. The CDR3 is 14 amino acids. Germline V CDR1 and CDR2: MNHNY, SVGAGI (reference sequence). V lost 4 bases to trimming and J lost 0 bases, with 9 bases between them. CDR3 amino acids: CASSSPGDQETQYF. The CDR3, as DNA: TGTGCCAGCAGTTCCCCCGGGGACCAAGAGACCCAGTACTTC.